This T cell receptor beta chain is from a study of blood T cell repertoires in COVID-19. Study background: Material from acute and convalescent COVID-19 was sourced from the United States, Italy and Spain. T cells, B-cell-depleted T cells, or PBMCs provided the cDNA or gDNA that served as material.

Some clones are missing from TCRdb's copy, which holds only in-frame ones; the method was immunoSEQ multiplex PCR. The table shows roughly 170,000 clones, with about 84% occurring only once. The CDR3 consists of 16 residues. Germline-derived CDR1 and CDR2 are SQVTM and ANQGSEA. Trimming removed 3 bases from V and 8 bases from J, with 23 bases in between. This TCR came from a human donor in a cohort sampled during active COVID-19. The specimen was peripheral blood. The chain joins TRBV29-1 to TRBJ2-1; tentative D call: TRBD2 (5 bases). DNA for the CDR3: TGCAGCGTTGACCTCCGTACGAGAGGCCGGGAAGATGAGCAGTTCTTC. It translates to CSVDLRTRGREDEQFF.